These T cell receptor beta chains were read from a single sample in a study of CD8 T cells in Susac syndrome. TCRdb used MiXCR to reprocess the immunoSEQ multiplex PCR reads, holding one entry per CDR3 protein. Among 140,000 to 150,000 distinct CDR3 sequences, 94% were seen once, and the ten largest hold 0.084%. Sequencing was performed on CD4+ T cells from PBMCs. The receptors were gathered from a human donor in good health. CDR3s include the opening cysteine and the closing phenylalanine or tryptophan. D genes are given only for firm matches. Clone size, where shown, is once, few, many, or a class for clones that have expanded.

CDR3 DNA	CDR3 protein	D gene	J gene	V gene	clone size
TGTGCCAGCAGCTTGGGCCCCGGGACAGAGAACACCGGGGAGCTGTTTTTT	CASSLGPGTENTGELFF	TRBD1	TRBJ2-2	TRBV7-3	NA
TGTGCCAGCAGCCGGACTGGGAGCACCGGGGAGCTGTTTTTT	CASSRTGSTGELFF	NA	TRBJ2-2	TRBV7-2	NA
TGCGCCAGCAGTGACCCACCCGGGGGAGAGCCCCAGCATTTT	CASSDPPGGEPQHF	NA	TRBJ1-5	TRBV10-1	NA
TGTGCCAGCAGCCAAGGGACTTCCTACGAGCAGTACTTC	CASSQGTSYEQYF	NA	TRBJ2-7	TRBV3-1	NA
TGCGCCAGCAGCTTAACACAGGGGTTCTCTGGCTACACCTTC	CASSLTQGFSGYTF	TRBD1	TRBJ1-2	TRBV5-1	NA
TGCGCCAGCAGCTCGGGACTAGCGGGAGGAGGTGAGCAGTTCTTC	CASSSGLAGGGEQFF	TRBD2	TRBJ2-1	TRBV5-1	NA
TGCGCCAGCAGCTACTTAAGGAGCGGAGTAACTCAAGATACGCAGTATTTT	CASSYLRSGVTQDTQYF	NA	TRBJ2-3	TRBV5-1	NA
TGTGCCAGCAGCCATCCCAGGCTGGCCACTGAAGCTTTCTTT	CASSHPRLATEAFF	NA	TRBJ1-1	TRBV11-2	once
TGTGCCAGTAGTATAGATTTGGCGGTCTCAAACTATGGCTACACCTTC	CASSIDLAVSNYGYTF	NA	TRBJ1-2	TRBV19	NA
TGCGCCAGCAGCTACACCGGGACAGCGAACACTGAAGCTTTCTTT	CASSYTGTANTEAFF	TRBD1	TRBJ1-1	TRBV5-1	once
TGTGCCTGCGGGGCTAGCGGGAGGTGGGAGACCCAGTACTTC	CACGASGRWETQYF	TRBD2	TRBJ2-5	TRBV30	NA
TGTGCCACCAAACCCGGGACTAGCGGGGACACCGGGGAGCTGTTTTTT	CATKPGTSGDTGELFF	TRBD2	TRBJ2-2	TRBV19	NA
TGCAGTGCCCTTAGCGGGAGTGGCACAGATACGCAGTATTTT	CSALSGSGTDTQYF	TRBD2	TRBJ2-3	TRBV20-1	NA
TGTGCCACCAGTGATTTACCTACGGACTACAATGAGCAGTTCTTC	CATSDLPTDYNEQFF	NA	TRBJ2-1	TRBV24-1	NA
TGTGCCAGCAGCCACTTGACTAGTGCGGATACGCAGTATTTT	CASSHLTSADTQYF	NA	TRBJ2-3	TRBV3-1	NA
TGTGCCAGCAGTCCGTATGTACCCTACGAGCAGTACTTC	CASSPYVPYEQYF	NA	TRBJ2-7	TRBV27	NA
TGTGCCAGCAGTTTATCCAGCGGGAGGACGAAGACCCAGTACTTC	CASSLSSGRTKTQYF	TRBD2	TRBJ2-5	TRBV28	NA
TGTGCCTGGAGTGTACGGGCTAGCGGGGTGTCCTACAATGAGCAGTTCTTC	CAWSVRASGVSYNEQFF	TRBD2	TRBJ2-1	TRBV30	NA